What follows is one T cell receptor (beta chain) and its context. The protocol was immunoSEQ multiplex PCR, while the TCRdb copy is restricted to in-frame clones and leaves out a portion. Among roughly 79,000 clones, roughly 95% were seen once, and the ten largest hold more than 0.35%. Germline CDR1 reads SGHTA; CDR2 reads FQGTGA. The CDR3 spans 13 residues. V was cut by 0 bases and J by 9 bases, with 9 bases left in between. The sample is drawn from a study of technical replicates of blood from a few donors. Sequencing was carried out using T cells isolated from PBMCs. The chain combines TRBV7-3 with TRBJ2-1; tentative D call: TRBD2 (6 bases). The sequence was obtained from a human donor in good health. The CDR3 loop is CASSLTPGLEQFF. DNA for the CDR3: TGTGCCAGCAGCTTAACCCCGGGACTTGAGCAGTTCTTC.